The 14 T cell receptor beta chains in this list originate from one sample, sequenced in a study of vaccination effects on CD4 cells after COVID-19. Repertoires were generated with immunoSEQ multiplex PCR, while TCRdb's copy carries only in-frame clones and drops some. The profile shows about 24,000 clones, roughly 70% of them singletons. These receptors lack a known antigen. Antigen-specific CD4+ T cell clonotypes were called by their expansion after viral peptide-pool culture in ViraFEST. Cultured cells yielded isolated CD4+ T cells after roughly 11 days. Recipients of the vaccine had no prior SARS-CoV-2 infection and negative nucleocapsid antibodies. The material sequenced was CD4+ T cells from PBMCs cultured with SARS-CoV-2 spike peptides, taken before COVID-19 vaccination. These receptors originate from a human donor who received a COVID-19 vaccine.

CDR3 in amino acids: CASSPFGPEANQPQHF. CDR3 bases: TGTGCCAGCTCACCGTTTGGCCCGGAGGCGAATCAGCCCCAGCATTTT. This chain joins TRBV18 and TRBJ1-5, with D unresolved. The V end was cut by 3 bases, the J end by 4 bases, with 16 bases between. The CDR3 covers 16 residues. Germline V gene lookup returns CDR1 KGHSH and CDR2 LQKENI. Full variable domain (rest looked up from reference TRBV18 and TRBJ1-5): NAGVMQNPRHLVRRRGQEARLRCSPMKGHSHVYWYRQLPEEGLKFMVYLQKENIIDESGMPKERFSAEFPKEGPSILRIQQVVRGDSAAYFCASSPFGPEANQPQHFGDGTRLSIL.

The gene calls are TRBV7-6 and TRBJ2-7, with D unclear. The CDR3 has 15 residues. V dropped 2 bases and J dropped 2 bases, with 13 bases sitting between them. The germline V gene encodes CDR1 SGHVS and CDR2 FNYEAQ. CDR3 sequence: CASSLQPDSPYEQYF. CDR3 coding DNA: TGTGCCAGCAGCTTACAACCTGATTCCCCCTACGAGCAGTACTTC.

V is TRBV4-2 and J is TRBJ2-3; TRBD2 agrees at 8 bases. Germline V CDR1 and CDR2: LGHNA, YNFKEQ. V shed 5 bases, J shed 4 bases, and the junction held 8 bases outside the gene matches. The CDR3 is 15 residues long. CDR3 sequence: CASSTSGSAADTQYF. The CDR3 coding sequence is TGTGCCAGCAGCACCAGCGGGAGTGCGGCAGATACGCAGTATTTT.

The chain couples TRBV9 to TRBJ1-3; D unresolved. This CDR3 region has 15 residues. V was pared by 1 base and J by 4 bases, with 12 bases between. The germline gives CDR1 SGDLS, CDR2 YYNGEE. In nucleotides, the CDR3 is TGTGCCAGCAGCGTAAACTGGGCCGCCGGAAACACCATATATTTT. Residues: CASSVNWAAGNTIYF.

This clone was counted between two and nine times. The chain uses TRBV9 and TRBJ1-1, with D perhaps matching TRBD1 (6 bases). CDR3 length: 18 residues. CDR1 and CDR2 from the germline V gene are SGDLS and YYNGEE. The germline V and J ends were trimmed by 0 bases and 2 bases, with 20 bases remaining between them. The CDR3 sequence is CASSVDDRSGDTNTEAFF. The CDR3 bases are TGTGCCAGCAGCGTAGACGATAGGTCAGGGGACACAAACACTGAAGCTTTCTTT.

J is TRBJ2-7 and V is TRBV2; D is possibly TRBD2 (5 bases). V dropped 3 bases and J dropped 6 bases, with 12 bases sitting between them. Germline CDR1 is SNHLY and CDR2 is FYNNEI. There are 13 residues in the CDR3. The CDR3 loop is CASSDVGSPEQYF. The CDR3 DNA is TGTGCCAGCAGTGACGTTGGGAGTCCCGAGCAGTACTTC.

The chain links TRBV18 to TRBJ2-2; tentative D call: TRBD2 (6 bases). V lost 3 bases and J lost 2, with 16 bases in between. CDR3 length equals 17 residues. The germline V gene encodes CDR1 KGHSH and CDR2 LQKENI. The DNA of the CDR3 is TGTGCCAGCTCACCGCCATACGGGGGAGTAAACACCGGGGAGCTGTTTTTT. Protein sequence: CASSPPYGGVNTGELFF.

This clone was seen a few times. This chain connects TRBV4-2 to TRBJ1-4; TRBD1 matches 8 bases. J gave up 7 bases and V 1 base, and 5 bases lay outside the gene matches. The CDR3 is 15 residues long. Looked up from germline, CDR1 is LGHNA and CDR2 is YNFKEQ. This chain's CDR3 is CASSQGETGAEKLFF. CDR3 DNA sequence: TGTGCCAGCAGCCAAGGGGAGACAGGGGCTGAAAAACTGTTTTTT.

This chain's CDR3 is CASSIARGAAMNTEAFF. DNA for the CDR3: TGTGCCAGTAGTATAGCCCGAGGTGCGGCAATGAACACTGAAGCTTTCTTT. The chain recombines TRBV19 with TRBJ1-1; D gene unclear. V was shortened by 1 base and J by 0 bases, with 15 bases between the two germline ends. The CDR3 totals 17 residues. CDR1 and CDR2 from the germline V gene are LNHDA and SQIVND (reference sequence).

The rearrangement links TRBV5-5 to TRBJ1-1; 10 bases map to TRBD1. This CDR3 region has 18 residues. With 0 bases clipped from V and 0 bases from J, the junction kept 8 bases outside the gene matches. The germline V gene encodes CDR1 SGHKS and CDR2 YYEKEE (reference sequence). Here the CDR3 reads CASSLGRDRGSMNTEAFF. CDR3 bases: TGTGCCAGCAGCTTGGGAAGGGACAGGGGATCGATGAACACTGAAGCTTTCTTT.

The genes are TRBV7-2 and TRBJ2-7; 10 bases match TRBD2. This CDR3 has 15 amino acids. Germline CDR1 reads SGHTA; CDR2 reads FQGNSA. J was trimmed by 2 bases and V by 4 bases; bases with no gene match: 5. In nucleotides, the CDR3 is TGTGCCAGCAGCTCCAATAGCGGGGGGACCTACGAGCAGTACTTC. Its translation: CASSSNSGGTYEQYF.

The J gene is TRBJ1-5, the V gene TRBV18; no clear D. Germline V gene sequence: CDR1 KGHSH, CDR2 LQKENI. The CDR3 is 14 amino acids. The V gene lost 0 bases and the J gene lost 5 bases, with 8 bases spanning the gap. The CDR3, as DNA: TGTGCCAGCTCACCACCGGGGTATGATCAGCCCCAGCATTTT. It codes for CASSPPGYDQPQHF.

The chain employs TRBV11-2 and TRBJ1-4, with no clear D. CDR3 size: 14 residues. From germline, CDR1 is SGHAT and CDR2 FQNNGV. V lost 1 base, J lost 0 bases, and 3 bases lay in between. The CDR3 reads CASSLGATNEKLFF. CDR3 nucleotides: TGTGCCAGCAGCTTAGGGGCAACTAATGAAAAACTGTTTTTT.

This clone has only a few counts. The chain uses TRBV27 and TRBJ2-1; D not certain. Trimming stripped 3 bases from V and 4 bases from J, with 7 bases between. Germline assignment: CDR1 MNHEY and CDR2 SMNVEV (reference sequence). The CDR3 is 13 amino acids. CDR3 in DNA: TGTGCCAGCAGTTTTGGGCGGTACAATGAGCAGTTCTTC. Translated, it gives CASSFGRYNEQFF.